The T cell receptor (beta chain) under discussion was sequenced for a study of blood T cell repertoires in COVID-19. At the level of the study: Acute and convalescent COVID-19 specimens originated in the United States, Italy and Spain. PBMCs, B-cell-depleted T cells, or T cells provided the cDNA or gDNA that made up the material.

As processed by the authors: Reference gene primers were amplified, and this amplification served to estimate nucleated cell counts. Sequencing used immunoSEQ multiplex PCR; TCRdb keeps in-frame clones, though not all of them. V and J calls and clone size are given by that table; D and trimming were obtained from the DNA. The sample holds some 270,000 clones, about 89% seen once. The source is a woman aged 55-69 years who had recovered from COVID-19. Sequenced material: peripheral blood.

CDR3 protein: CASSQEGLAGEVAQYF. In DNA form, the CDR3 reads TGCGCCAGCAGCCAAGAAGGGCTAGCGGGGGAGGTTGCCCAGTACTTC. The genes are TRBV4-3 and TRBJ2-5, with TRBD2 matching 10 bases. CDR1 and CDR2 (germline): LGHNA, YSLEER. The CDR3 has 16 amino acids. With V trimmed by 0 bases and J by 9 bases, 10 bases remained unmatched.